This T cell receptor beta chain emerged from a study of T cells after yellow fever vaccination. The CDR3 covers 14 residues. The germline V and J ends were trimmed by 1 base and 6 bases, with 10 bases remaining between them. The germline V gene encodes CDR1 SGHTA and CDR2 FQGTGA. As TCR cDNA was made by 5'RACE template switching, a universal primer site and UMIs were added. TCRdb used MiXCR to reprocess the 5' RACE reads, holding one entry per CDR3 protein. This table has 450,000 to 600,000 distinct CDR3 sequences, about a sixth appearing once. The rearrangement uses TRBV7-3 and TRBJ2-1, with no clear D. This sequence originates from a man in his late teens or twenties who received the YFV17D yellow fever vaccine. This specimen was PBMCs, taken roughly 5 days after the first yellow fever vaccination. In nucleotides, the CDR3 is TGTGCCAGCAGCTTAATTGGGTTCGGCAATGAGCAGTTCTTC. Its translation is CASSLIGFGNEQFF. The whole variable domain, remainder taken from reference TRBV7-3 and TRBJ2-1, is GAGVSQTPSNKVTEKGKYVELRCDPISGHTALYWYRQSLGQGPEFLIYFQGTGAADDSGLPNDRFFAVRPEGSVSTLKIQRTERGDSAVYLCASSLIGFGNEQFFGPGTRLTVL.